The 28 T cell receptor beta chains below all came from one sample that was sequenced in a study of cytomegalovirus exposure and HLA in healthy donors (dated by TCRdb to 2016 to 2017). Library preparation employed the immunoSEQ multiplex PCR assay. For the multiplex PCR, a mixture combining 60 forward primers for TCR Vbeta segments and 13 reverse primers for TCR Jbeta segments was used. Held by TCRdb, this immuneACCESS table contains in-frame sequences only and omits some clones. Under half of the omission traces to an unresolved V gene where checked; the cause of the rest is unknown. A total of about 170,000 clones appear in this sample, 60% to 80% of them only once. The ten largest account for about 13% of the sample. The sample taken for sequencing was PBMCs. All receptors derive from a woman aged 50 to 65 in good health and CMV-seropositive.

This clone came up once. The rearrangement joins TRBV7-9 to TRBJ2-1; TRBD2 matches at 10 bases. Germline V gives CDR1 SEHNR, CDR2 FQNEAQ (reference sequence). After removal of 1 base from V and 10 bases from J, the junction contained 7 bases not matched to a gene. The CDR3 spans 15 residues. In DNA form, the CDR3 reads TGTGCCAGCAGCTTAGGTAGCGGGGGGCCGGGGGAGCAGTTCTTC. It encodes CASSLGSGGPGEQFF.

The chain links TRBV5-6 to TRBJ1-5; 7 positions match TRBD1. CDR1 is SGHDT and CDR2 is YYEEEE in the germline V gene. The CDR3 spans 18 residues. Unmatched junction bases numbered 13, after V lost 4 bases and J lost 0 bases. The CDR3 protein is CASSKLGTGDHSNQPQHF. The CDR3 DNA is TGTGCCAGCAGCAAGCTTGGAACAGGGGACCATAGCAATCAGCCCCAGCATTTT.

In its sample, this clone was seen a few times. This chain joins TRBV5-1 and TRBJ2-1; no clear D. This CDR3 has 12 residues. Germline V gene sequence: CDR1 SGHRS, CDR2 YFSETQ. Between the trimmed V and J ends, which lost 0 bases and 5 bases, there was a span of 3 bases. The CDR3 region is CASSLVDNEQFF. The CDR3 DNA follows: TGCGCCAGCAGCTTGGTAGACAATGAGCAGTTCTTC.

This chain joins TRBV30 and TRBJ1-4, with D perhaps matching TRBD1 (5 bases). The germline V and J ends were trimmed by 3 bases and 6 bases, with 11 bases remaining between them. In germline, CDR1 is GTSNPN, CDR2 SVGIG (reference sequence). The CDR3 has 13 residues. CDR3: CAWRPIQDEKLFF. The CDR3 coding sequence is TGTGCCTGGAGGCCCATACAGGATGAAAAACTGTTTTTT.

For this clone: This is likely a read error, given that the CDR3 carries no conserved phenylalanine or tryptophan at its end. The chain has TRBV7-9 and TRBJ1-2; D not certain. The V end lost 2 bases, the J end lost 4 bases, and 8 bases lay between the germline ends. Germline CDR1 reads SEHNR; CDR2 reads FQNEAQ (reference sequence). This CDR3 contains 13 residues. CDR3 amino acids: CASSLTSGYGYTL. CDR3 DNA: TGTGCCAGCAGCTTAACCTCAGGCTATGGCTACACCCTC.

This clone was seen only a few times. The chain uses TRBV2 and TRBJ1-2; 7 nucleotides match TRBD1. The germline CDR1 and CDR2 sequences are SNHLY and FYNNEI. J was trimmed by 4 bases and V by 5 bases; bases with no gene match: 16. The CDR3 runs 17 residues. The CDR3 DNA follows: TGTGCCAGCAGTCTAACTCTCCGGGACAGCATAAGCTATGGCTACACCTTC. It is translated as CASSLTLRDSISYGYTF. The entire variable domain, with the rest obtained from reference TRBV2 and TRBJ1-2, is as follows: EPEVTQTPSHQVTQMGQEVILRCVPISNHLYFYWYRQILGQKVEFLVSFYNNEISEKSEIFDDQFSVERPDGSNFTLKIRSTKLEDSAMYFCASSLTLRDSISYGYTFGSGTRLTVV.

This sequence joins TRBV6-1 and TRBJ2-7; 11 bases are a match to TRBD2. J was trimmed by 0 bases and V by 4 bases; bases with no gene match: 8. Germline V gives CDR1 MNHNS, CDR2 SASEGT. The CDR3 runs 17 residues. The chain's CDR3 is CASSARLAGPLSYEQYF. As DNA, the CDR3 is TGTGCCAGCAGTGCCAGACTAGCGGGGCCCCTCTCCTACGAGCAGTACTTC.

V gene TRBV7-9 combines with J gene TRBJ2-5; 10 bases map to TRBD1. The CDR3 has 15 residues. Germline V gene data show CDR1 as SEHNR and CDR2 as FQNEAQ (reference sequence). V dropped 1 base and J dropped 5; count of bases not matched to a gene: 4. The CDR3 DNA is TGTGCCAGCAGCTTAGTTGGGACAGGGGTCGAGACCCAGTACTTC. Translated: CASSLVGTGVETQYF.

This clone appeared a few times. J is TRBJ2-1 and V is TRBV7-9, with TRBD2 identical over 7 bases. J was trimmed by 10 bases and V by 4 bases; bases with no gene match: 7. Germline V gene lookup returns CDR1 SEHNR and CDR2 FQNEAQ (reference sequence). The CDR3 runs 13 residues. The CDR3 is CASSYFGRGEQFF. As DNA, the CDR3 is TGTGCCAGCAGCTATTTCGGGCGGGGGGAGCAGTTCTTC. The full variable domain, in which reference TRBV7-9 and TRBJ2-1 provide the parts outside the CDR3, is DTGVSQNPRHKITKRGQNVTFRCDPISEHNRLYWYRQTLGQGPEFLTYFQNEAQLEKSRLLSDRFSAERPKGSFSTLEIQRTEQGDSAMYLCASSYFGRGEQFFGPGTRLTVL.

V is TRBV7-9 and J is TRBJ2-5; tentative D call: TRBD1 (5 bases). The J call is uncertain, as TRBJ2-7 better fits the DNA end. The germline gives CDR1 SEHNR, CDR2 FQNEAQ (reference sequence). The CDR3 consists of 13 residues. The CDR3 sequence: CASSFSGFYEQYF. The CDR3 nucleotides read TGTGCCAGCAGCTTCTCAGGGTTCTACGAGCAGTACTTC.

J is TRBJ2-3 and V is TRBV7-9; D is perhaps TRBD2 (6 bases). CDR1 SEHNR and CDR2 FQNEAQ come from the germline V gene (reference sequence). V gave up 1 base and J gave up 3 bases, with 14 bases separating them. The CDR3 has 16 residues. The CDR3 loop is CASSLGRGKRTDTQYF. CDR3 nucleotides: TGTGCCAGCAGCTTAGGGCGGGGCAAAAGGACAGATACGCAGTATTTT.

This chain uses TRBV19 with TRBJ1-6, with 8 bases matching TRBD1. CDR3 length: 15 amino acids. The germline V gene has CDR1 LNHDA and CDR2 SQIVND (reference sequence). V lost 10 bases to trimming and J lost 7 bases; unmatched junction nucleotides: 12. CDR3 sequence: CATAITGGENSPLHF. The CDR3 coding sequence is TGTGCCACCGCCATTACAGGGGGTGAAAATTCACCCCTCCACTTT.

This clone was counted a single time. The V gene is TRBV2, the J gene TRBJ2-1, with D tentatively TRBD2 (6 bases). V lost 6 bases and J lost 8, with 8 bases in between. In germline, CDR1 is SNHLY, CDR2 FYNNEI. The CDR3 has 11 residues. In DNA, the CDR3 is TGTGCCAGCAGAACTAGCTATGAGCAGTTCTTC. It specifies CASRTSYEQFF. The full variable domain, with the rest looked up from reference TRBV2 and TRBJ2-1, is EPEVTQTPSHQVTQMGQEVILRCVPISNHLYFYWYRQILGQKVEFLVSFYNNEISEKSEIFDDQFSVERPDGSNFTLKIRSTKLEDSAMYFCASRTSYEQFFGPGTRLTVL.

The genes are TRBV10-3 and TRBJ1-2, with 7 bases aligning to TRBD1. The CDR3 runs to 14 residues. Germline V lookup: CDR1 ENHRY, CDR2 SYGVKD. V was pared by 2 bases and J by 3 bases, with 3 bases of the junction left unmatched. The CDR3: CAISERGLDYGYTF. Written as DNA, the CDR3 is TGTGCCATCAGTGAGAGGGGGCTGGACTATGGCTACACCTTC.

This clone came up once. J is TRBJ2-7 and V is TRBV7-8; 9 bases match TRBD1. In germline, CDR1 is SGHVS, CDR2 FQNEAQ. The CDR3 has 14 amino acids. V shed 4 bases, J shed 6 bases, and the junction held 7 bases outside the gene matches. CDR3 bases: TGTGCCAGCAGCTCACAGGGGGCGATAGGCGAGCAGTACTTC. This codes for CASSSQGAIGEQYF.

This rearrangement joins TRBV9 to TRBJ2-5, with TRBD1 as a possible D gene (5 bases). The tail of the sequence fits TRBJ2-7 better, so the J call may be wrong. The CDR3 is made up of 14 amino acids. Germline CDR1 SGDLS, CDR2 YYNGEE. The CDR3 DNA reads TGTGCCAGCAGCGTCGGACAAATCTCCTACGAGCAGTACTTC. It translates to CASSVGQISYEQYF.

The gene calls are TRBV28 and TRBJ1-6; no definite D call. Germline V CDR1 and CDR2: MDHEN, SYDVKM. The CDR3 is 16 residues long. The V and J ends lost 6 bases and 5 bases respectively, with 17 bases between them. The CDR3 spells CASSQEAGPDNSPLHF. DNA for the CDR3: TGTGCCAGCAGCCAAGAGGCGGGCCCTGATAATTCACCCCTCCACTTT.

This clone came up a few times. This sequence joins TRBV12-5 and TRBJ2-7, with TRBD2 identical over 11 bases. Germline-derived CDR1 and CDR2 are LGHNT and FRNRAP. With V trimmed by 5 bases and J by 4 bases, 4 bases remained unmatched. The CDR3 loop spans 14 amino acids. The chain's CDR3 is CASGPSGGIYEQYF. In nucleotides, the CDR3 is TGTGCTAGTGGTCCTAGCGGGGGGATTTACGAGCAGTACTTC.

The V call is TRBV10-1, the J call TRBJ1-4; 8 bases agree with TRBD1. This CDR3 contains 14 residues. CDR1 is WNHNN, CDR2 SYGVQD, per germline (reference sequence). Trimming took 6 bases from V and 11 from J; bases not matched to a gene: 11. The CDR3 reads CASSNGQGAEKLFF. The CDR3 coding sequence is TGCGCCAGCAGCAATGGGCAGGGGGCAGAGAAACTGTTTTTT.

The gene calls are TRBV4-2 and TRBJ2-7; 8 bases align to TRBD1. Germline trimming cut 0 bases from V and 2 bases from J; bases unmatched to any gene: 15. The CDR3 extends over 19 amino acids. Germline V CDR1 and CDR2: LGHNA, YNFKEQ. The CDR3 nucleotides are TGTGCCAGCAGCCAAGATCTCCCTCTCACAGGGGGTGTTCCCTACGAGCAGTACTTC. It specifies CASSQDLPLTGGVPYEQYF.

Only a few counts were recorded for this clone. This rearrangement joins TRBV11-2 to TRBJ2-1, with 16 bases fitting TRBD2. From germline, CDR1 is SGHAT and CDR2 FQNNGV. This CDR3 has 18 residues. V was pared by 3 bases and J by 6 bases, with 8 bases of the junction left unmatched. DNA of the CDR3: TGTGCCAGCAGCTTGTTTGGGACTAGCGGGGGGGCCCTCAATGAGCAGTTCTTC. It is translated as CASSLFGTSGGALNEQFF.

This clone appeared a few times. V and J are TRBV6-5 and TRBJ2-7, with TRBD1 matching 9 bases. CDR1 is MNHEY, CDR2 SVGAGI, per germline. J was trimmed by 3 bases and V by 2 bases; bases with no gene match: 5. The CDR3 sequence is 15 residues long. In nucleotides, the CDR3 is TGTGCCAGCAGTTACCCGGGACAGGGAATCTACGAGCAGTACTTC. It translates to CASSYPGQGIYEQYF.

This chain connects TRBV5-1 to TRBJ2-3; D uncertain. Germline-derived CDR1 and CDR2 are SGHRS and YFSETQ. V lost 4 bases and J lost 5, with 14 bases in between. This CDR3 region has 14 residues. Here the CDR3 reads CASSPDQQKDTQYF. CDR3 sequence (DNA): TGCGCCAGCAGCCCGGATCAACAGAAAGATACGCAGTATTTT.

The chain links TRBV12-5 to TRBJ1-1, with a tentative D call TRBD1 (6 bases). Trimming cost V 5 bases and J 0 bases, with 10 bases left between them. Per germline, CDR1 LGHNT and CDR2 FRNRAP. The CDR3 has 14 residues. CDR3 sequence: CASGGRDMNTEAFF. CDR3 in DNA: TGTGCTAGTGGTGGCAGGGACATGAACACTGAAGCTTTCTTT.

The rearrangement joins TRBV4-1 to TRBJ2-7, with 7 bases matching TRBD1. This CDR3 contains 18 residues. The germline CDR1 and CDR2 sequences are MGHRA and YSYEKL. The V segment lost 0 bases and the J segment 2 bases; nucleotides outside the gene matches: 13. The CDR3 loop is CASSQEGLEGAWAYEQYF. CDR3 nucleotides: TGCGCCAGCAGCCAAGAAGGGCTCGAGGGGGCGTGGGCCTACGAGCAGTACTTC.

This chain joins TRBV12-5 and TRBJ2-5, with TRBD2 matching over 9 bases. Losses at the gene ends were 6 bases for V and 5 bases for J; bases not matched to a gene: 7. The V gene's germline CDR1 is LGHNT and CDR2 FRNRAP. The CDR3 loop spans 14 amino acids. The CDR3 protein is CASGPAGGRETQYF. In DNA, the CDR3 is TGTGCTAGTGGCCCAGCGGGGGGCCGCGAGACCCAGTACTTC.

This chain connects TRBV27 to TRBJ1-1; D gene ambiguous. Trimming removed 5 bases at V and 3 bases at J, with 10 bases between. This CDR3 has 13 amino acids. Germline CDR1 and CDR2: MNHEY and SMNVEV (reference sequence). CDR3 sequence reads: CASSVRGYTEAFF. CDR3 in DNA: TGTGCCAGCAGTGTCAGAGGGTACACTGAAGCTTTCTTT.

The V gene is TRBV25-1, the J gene TRBJ1-2, with 8 bases that match TRBD1. Germline V gives CDR1 MGHDK, CDR2 SYGVNS. This CDR3 has 14 residues. V lost 4 bases and J lost 8; bases outside the gene matches: 9. The CDR3 DNA sequence: TGTGCCAGCAGTGCCCCTGGCAGGGGGCGAGGCTACACCTTC. Translated, it gives CASSAPGRGRGYTF.